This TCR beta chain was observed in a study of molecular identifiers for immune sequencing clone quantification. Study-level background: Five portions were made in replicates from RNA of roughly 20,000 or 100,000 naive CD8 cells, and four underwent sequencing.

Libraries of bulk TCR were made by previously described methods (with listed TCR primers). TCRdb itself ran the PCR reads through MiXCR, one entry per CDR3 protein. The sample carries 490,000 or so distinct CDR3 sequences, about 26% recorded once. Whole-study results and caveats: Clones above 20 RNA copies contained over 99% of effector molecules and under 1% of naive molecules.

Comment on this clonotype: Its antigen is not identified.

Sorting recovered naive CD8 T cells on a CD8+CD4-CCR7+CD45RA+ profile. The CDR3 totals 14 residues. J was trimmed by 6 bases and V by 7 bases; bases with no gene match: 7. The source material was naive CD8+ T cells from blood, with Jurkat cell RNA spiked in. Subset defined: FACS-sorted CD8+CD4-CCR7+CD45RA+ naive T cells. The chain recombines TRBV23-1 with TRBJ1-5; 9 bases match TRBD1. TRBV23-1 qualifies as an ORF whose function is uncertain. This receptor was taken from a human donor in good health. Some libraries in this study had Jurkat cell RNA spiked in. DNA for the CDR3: TGCGCCAGCAAGACAGGGGGTGGGGGTCAGCCCCAGCATTTT. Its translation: CASKTGGGGQPQHF.